The 23 T cell receptor beta chains below come from one sample, sequenced in a study of T cell responses to AZD1222 COVID-19 vaccine (dated by TCRdb to about 2021). Libraries were built with the immunoSEQ multiplex PCR assay. The source is immuneACCESS, and TCRdb retained only in-frame sequences with V and J called. Part of the clones is not carried over; for the studies checked, unresolved V genes explain less than half of this, and the remainder is unexplained. Across this sample there are some 120,000 clones, with 90% to 95% seen only once. The ten largest clones represent roughly 3% of the sample. Interpreted using the paper, the time point label stands for: baseline before first vaccination. Sample: peripheral blood, taken on day 0 of AZD1222 vaccination. These receptors were collected from an adult in good health.

V is TRBV5-1 and J is TRBJ1-1, with a weak D call TRBD1 (5 bases). The CDR3 runs to 17 residues. Germline V gives CDR1 SGHRS, CDR2 YFSETQ. Trimming removed 6 bases from V and 0 bases from J, with 21 bases in between. The CDR3, as DNA: TGCGCCAGCAACCGCCTGGGGCCCTCGATTATGAACACTGAAGCTTTCTTT. It yields the protein CASNRLGPSIMNTEAFF. The complete variable domain, with remaining parts taken from reference TRBV5-1 and TRBJ1-1, reads KAGVTQTPRYLIKTRGQQVTLSCSPISGHRSVSWYQQTPGQGLQFLFEYFSETQRNKGNFPGRFSGRQFSNSRSEMNVSTLELGDSALYLCASNRLGPSIMNTEAFFGQGTRLTVV.

V gene TRBV27 combines with J gene TRBJ1-4, with a possible D match to TRBD1 (5 bases). The CDR3 sequence is 12 residues long. Trimming pared 5 bases from V and 11 bases from J, leaving 12 bases between. CDR1 and CDR2 from the germline V gene are MNHEY and SMNVEV (reference sequence). As DNA, the CDR3 is TGTGCCAGCAGTGGGCGAGGGGAGAAACTGTTTTTT. As protein: CASSGRGEKLFF.

This clone was detected only once. The rearrangement joins TRBV29-1 to TRBJ2-7; the D gene is possibly TRBD1 (5 bases). The germline CDR1 and CDR2 sequences are SQVTM and ANQGSEA. The CDR3 has 13 amino acids. The ends were cut back, 6 bases at V and 1 base at J, with 13 bases in the middle. CDR3: CSVLSRVSYEQYF. CDR3 nucleotide sequence: TGCAGCGTCCTGTCCAGGGTTTCCTACGAGCAGTACTTC.

J is TRBJ2-5 and V is TRBV6-5, with D perhaps TRBD1 or TRBD2 (6 bases each). The CDR3 runs to 15 residues. Trimming stripped 2 bases from V and 4 bases from J, with 14 bases between. CDR1 and CDR2 (germline): MNHEY, SVGAGI. The CDR3 loop reads CASSYTGAQGETQYF. CDR3 in DNA: TGTGCCAGCAGTTACACGGGGGCGCAGGGAGAGACCCAGTACTTC.

The chain employs TRBV2 and TRBJ1-3, with a possible D match to TRBD1 (6 bases). Trimming removed 11 bases at V and 4 bases at J, with 18 bases between. Germline CDR1 reads SNHLY; CDR2 reads FYNNEI. This CDR3 comprises 14 residues. The CDR3 sequence is CASQDRLTGNTIYF. The CDR3 coding sequence is TGTGCCTCGCAAGACAGGCTTACAGGAAACACCATATATTTT.

This rearrangement joins TRBV7-9 to TRBJ2-7, with D perhaps TRBD2 (5 bases). Per the germline V gene, CDR1 is SEHNR and CDR2 is FQNEAQ (reference sequence). V was pared by 1 base and J by 2 bases, with 9 bases between. The CDR3 is made up of 14 amino acids. CDR3 region: CASSLVGRTYEQYF. CDR3 bases: TGTGCCAGCAGCTTAGTGGGGAGAACCTACGAGCAGTACTTC.

The genes are TRBV25-1 and TRBJ1-3; the D is unclear. V lost 6 bases and J 2 bases, leaving 14 bases between the germline ends. The CDR3 spans 15 residues. CDR1 and CDR2 (germline): MGHDK, SYGVNS. CDR3 sequence (DNA): TGTGCCAGCAGCAGCGGTTTCTTCGCTGGAAACACCATATATTTT. Its translation: CASSSGFFAGNTIYF.

This clone showed up just once. The chain links TRBV2 to TRBJ1-1; D gene unclear. The CDR3 runs to 14 residues. Germline CDR1 reads SNHLY; CDR2 reads FYNNEI. Trimming left V 3 bases short and J 3 bases short, with 11 bases between. CDR3 nucleotide sequence: TGTGCCAGCAGTGATGTCAGCGGTGACACTGAAGCTTTCTTT. This gives the protein CASSDVSGDTEAFF.

The count of this clone is one. The chain recombines TRBV6-5 with TRBJ1-1; maybe TRBD1 (5 bases). The CDR3 spans 15 residues. CDR1 and CDR2 (germline): MNHEY, SVGAGI. Trimming stripped 0 bases from V and 5 bases from J, with 13 bases between. Here the CDR3 DNA reads TGTGCCAGCAGTTACTCTCGGGGCGGGCGGACTGAAGCTTTCTTT. This encodes CASSYSRGGRTEAFF.

CDR3 nucleotide sequence: TGTGCCAGCAGTGACACAGGGGGCGCGAGCTATGGCTACACCTTC. Translating it yields CASSDTGGASYGYTF. The chain carries TRBV25-1 and TRBJ1-2; 9 bases align to TRBD1. The CDR3 sequence is 15 residues long. V trimming: 3 bases; J trimming: 4 bases; junction bases outside the gene matches: 6. CDR1 and CDR2 (germline): MGHDK, SYGVNS.

The V call is TRBV6-4, the J call TRBJ2-1; maybe TRBD2 (6 bases). This CDR3 comprises 15 residues. V gave up 9 bases and J gave up 6 bases, with 21 bases separating them. Germline values: CDR1 MRHNA, CDR2 SNTAGT. Here the CDR3 reads CARGGCGTGVNEQFF. The CDR3 DNA sequence: TGTGCCAGAGGAGGTTGCGGGACGGGGGTCAATGAGCAGTTCTTC.

The rearrangement uses TRBV11-1 and TRBJ2-2; TRBD1 is a possible D gene (5 bases). Germline V CDR1 and CDR2: SGHAT, FQDESV (reference sequence). This CDR3 comprises 16 residues. V lost 1 base, J lost 7 bases, and 16 bases lay in between. This CDR3 is CASSLVRRAGIGELFF. CDR3 DNA: TGTGCCAGCAGCTTAGTGCGCAGGGCTGGAATCGGGGAGCTGTTTTTT.

The chain has TRBV6-1 and TRBJ1-6, with TRBD1 matching over 7 bases. With V trimmed by 3 bases and J by 10 bases, 9 bases remained unmatched. This CDR3 has 15 amino acids. In germline, CDR1 is MNHNS, CDR2 SASEGT. This CDR3 reads CASSEIKGAQSPLHF. The DNA for the CDR3 is TGTGCCAGCAGTGAGATTAAGGGGGCGCAGTCACCCCTCCACTTT.

The chain joins TRBV2 to TRBJ1-1; 8 bases agree with TRBD1. This CDR3 has 16 residues. The V gene's germline CDR1 is SNHLY and CDR2 FYNNEI. The V gene end was trimmed by 3 bases and the J gene end by 1 base; junction bases not matched to a gene: 7. CDR3 sequence (DNA): TGTGCCAGCAGTGATTACACAGGGGGGACGAACACTGAAGCTTTCTTT. Its protein product is CASSDYTGGTNTEAFF.

The chain links TRBV7-2 to TRBJ2-7, with 8 bases matching TRBD2. CDR1 and CDR2 (germline): SGHTA, FQGNSA. The CDR3 runs to 19 residues. V shed 2 bases, J shed 0 bases, and the junction held 15 bases outside the gene matches. CDR3 loop: CASSLRGVAGGFSSYEQYF. CDR3 DNA: TGTGCCAGCAGCTTACGTGGGGTCGCGGGAGGTTTCAGCTCCTACGAGCAGTACTTC.

The chain employs TRBV7-2 and TRBJ1-3; no clear D gene. This CDR3 has 14 amino acids. Germline lookup yields CDR1 SGHTA and CDR2 FQGNSA. V was cut by 1 base and J by 3 bases, with 7 bases left in between. CDR3 residues: CASSLGTVGNTIYF. CDR3 nucleotide sequence: TGTGCCAGCAGCTTAGGAACAGTTGGAAACACCATATATTTT.

The CDR3: CAISWGTLLSGANVLTF. The CDR3 DNA follows: TGTGCCATCAGTTGGGGGACATTGCTTTCTGGGGCCAACGTCCTGACTTTC. The chain has TRBV10-3 and TRBJ2-6; tentative D call: TRBD1 (6 bases). This CDR3 is built from 17 residues. Germline V gene data show CDR1 as ENHRY and CDR2 as SYGVKD. Trimming took 5 bases from V and 1 from J, leaving 15 bases between them.

V usage is TRBV6-4 and J usage is TRBJ1-5; D is uncertain. The CDR3 is made up of 14 amino acids. V dropped 0 bases and J dropped 6 bases, with 9 bases sitting between them. From germline, CDR1 is MRHNA and CDR2 SNTAGT. The CDR3 spells CASSDSVMRQPQHF. The CDR3, as DNA: TGTGCCAGCAGTGACTCGGTGATGCGTCAGCCCCAGCATTTT.

This chain joins TRBV5-6 and TRBJ1-6, with a weak D call TRBD1 (6 bases). The V end was cut by 7 bases, the J end by 7 bases, with 18 bases between. This CDR3 has 15 amino acids. Germline CDR1 and CDR2: SGHDT and YYEEEE. CDR3 DNA sequence: TGTGCCAGCGCCGTCGCCGGGACACTGAATTCACCCCTCCACTTT. Protein sequence: CASAVAGTLNSPLHF.

The V and J genes are TRBV7-2 and TRBJ2-7; TRBD2 agrees at 10 bases. CDR3 length equals 15 residues. Germline V gives CDR1 SGHTA, CDR2 FQGNSA. Germline trimming cut 1 base from V and 5 bases from J; bases unmatched to any gene: 5. The CDR3 nucleotides are TGTGCCAGCAGCTTAGGACCTAGCGGGAGCCACGAGCAGTACTTC. Residues: CASSLGPSGSHEQYF.

This chain uses TRBV7-2 with TRBJ1-2; D call uncertain. The CDR3 is 14 amino acids. Germline V gene data show CDR1 as SGHTA and CDR2 as FQGNSA. V lost 5 bases to trimming and J lost 4 bases, with 14 bases between them. The CDR3 DNA sequence: TGTGCCAGCAGCCTGGGGTATATAAGCTATGGCTACACCTTC. It yields the protein CASSLGYISYGYTF.

The chain joins TRBV7-2 to TRBJ1-5; a weak D match, TRBD1 (6 bases). In germline, CDR1 is SGHTA, CDR2 FQGNSA. V dropped 2 bases and J dropped 6 bases, with 17 bases sitting between them. This CDR3 has 16 residues. The DNA for the CDR3 is TGTGCCAGCAGCTTACTTTATTGGGACAAAGGTCAGCCCCAGCATTTT. It translates to CASSLLYWDKGQPQHF.

V gene TRBV7-9 combines with J gene TRBJ2-1, with a weak D call TRBD2 (6 bases). The CDR3 runs 16 residues. Germline V gives CDR1 SEHNR, CDR2 FQNEAQ (reference sequence). Trimming took 5 bases from V and 5 from J, leaving 19 bases between them. The CDR3 DNA sequence: TGTGCCAGCAGCCCCCAAGCGGGTGGGTTAGACAATGAGCAGTTCTTC. This encodes CASSPQAGGLDNEQFF.